This entry lists 25 T cell receptor beta chains sequenced from one sample in a study of shared clonotypes between healthy human individuals. Data came from immunoSEQ multiplex PCR; TCRdb stores just in-frame clones and leaves some out. The sample holds 2,500,000 or so clones, 85% to 95% seen once. Sequenced material: naive CD4+ T cells from PBMCs. Subset reported: CD45RA+ positively selected. The origin of the receptors is a man aged 18 to 35 in good health. Some clones in this sample may be carry-over from other donors' samples.

The chain employs TRBV7-9 and TRBJ2-2, with TRBD2 matching 8 bases. J gave up 0 bases and V 5 bases, and 14 bases lay outside the gene matches. CDR1 and CDR2 from the germline V gene are SEHNR and FQNEAQ (reference sequence). The CDR3 runs 19 residues. The DNA of the CDR3 is TGTGCCAGCAGCCCCGGGTCGGGAGGGCCGGAGCCGAACACCGGGGAGCTGTTTTTT. It yields the protein CASSPGSGGPEPNTGELFF.

This rearrangement joins TRBV7-3 to TRBJ2-1; D remains unclear. The ends were cut back, 5 bases at V and 2 bases at J, with 13 bases in the middle. This CDR3 has 15 amino acids. The germline V gene has CDR1 SGHTA and CDR2 FQGTGA. CDR3 loop: CASSALGQTYNEQFF. CDR3 coding DNA: TGTGCCAGCAGCGCTCTTGGCCAAACCTACAATGAGCAGTTCTTC.

Concerning this clone: The sample holds other DNA sequences that translate to the same CDR3. Written as DNA, the CDR3 is TGTGCCAGCAGTCGTATACCCTACGAGCAGTACTTC. Its translation: CASSRIPYEQYF. J is TRBJ2-7 and V is TRBV7-9; D unclear. The CDR3 has 12 residues. Trimming took off 6 bases at V and 2 bases at J, with 8 bases between the two ends. CDR1 and CDR2 from the germline V gene are SEHNR and FQNEAQ (reference sequence).

This rearrangement joins TRBV2 to TRBJ2-4, with D unresolved. Germline V lookup: CDR1 SNHLY, CDR2 FYNNEI. Trimming stripped 8 bases from V and 0 bases from J, with 8 bases between. This CDR3 comprises 13 residues. The CDR3 region is CASATLAKNIQYF. Written as DNA, the CDR3 is TGTGCCAGCGCAACTTTAGCCAAAAACATTCAGTACTTC.

The CDR3 DNA reads TGCGCCAGCGGACCAGGGTCTACCCACGAGCAGTACTTC. It yields the protein CASGPGSTHEQYF. This sequence joins TRBV5-1 and TRBJ2-7, with D possibly matching TRBD1 (5 bases). The V and J ends lost 7 bases and 5 bases respectively, with 16 bases between them. This CDR3 has 13 residues. Germline V gives CDR1 SGHRS, CDR2 YFSETQ.

In its sample, this clone was seen once. The chain uses TRBV5-4 and TRBJ2-1, with TRBD2 matching 9 bases. Germline V gives CDR1 SGHNT, CDR2 YYREEE (reference sequence). CDR3 size: 12 residues. J lost 13 bases, V lost 4 bases, and 6 bases had no gene match. This CDR3 reads CASSRGGTSQFF. CDR3 coding DNA: TGTGCCAGCAGCCGGGGGGGGACTAGCCAGTTCTTC. Looking up the rest from reference TRBV5-4 and TRBJ2-1 gives the full variable domain: ETGVTQSPTHLIKTRGQQVTLRCSSQSGHNTVSWYQQALGQGPQFIFQYYREEENGRGNFPPRFSGLQFPNYSSELNVNALELDDSALYLCASSRGGTSQFFGPGTRLTVL.

The chain carries TRBV7-3 and TRBJ2-3; 12 positions agree with TRBD1. CDR3 size: 17 residues. Trimming took 5 bases from V and 6 from J; bases not matched to a gene: 12. Per the germline V gene, CDR1 is SGHTA and CDR2 is FQGTGA. The CDR3 coding sequence is TGTGCCAGCAGCAAGGGACAGGGGGCCTCGGTGACGGATACGCAGTATTTT. It yields the protein CASSKGQGASVTDTQYF. The variable domain in full, completed from reference TRBV7-3 and TRBJ2-3, reads GAGVSQTPSNKVTEKGKYVELRCDPISGHTALYWYRQSLGQGPEFLIYFQGTGAADDSGLPNDRFFAVRPEGSVSTLKIQRTERGDSAVYLCASSKGQGASVTDTQYFGPGTRLTVL.

The V gene is TRBV28, the J gene TRBJ1-2, with TRBD1 as a possible D gene (5 bases). Germline-derived CDR1 and CDR2 are MDHEN and SYDVKM. V lost 5 bases, J lost 4 bases, and 14 bases lay in between. The CDR3 consists of 14 residues. CDR3 sequence: CASSLRPRGYGYTF. In nucleotides, the CDR3 is TGTGCCAGCAGTCTCCGGCCTAGGGGCTATGGCTACACCTTC.

The rearrangement joins TRBV5-1 to TRBJ1-1; 7 nucleotides agree with TRBD1. With 4 bases clipped from V and 4 bases from J, the junction kept 10 bases outside the gene matches. CDR1 is SGHRS and CDR2 is YFSETQ in the germline V gene. The CDR3 loop spans 15 amino acids. The CDR3 nucleotides read TGCGCCAGCAGCCTGCAGGGGGTCAGAGGCACTGAAGCTTTCTTT. Protein sequence: CASSLQGVRGTEAFF. Supplemented by reference TRBV5-1 and TRBJ1-1, the full variable domain reads KAGVTQTPRYLIKTRGQQVTLSCSPISGHRSVSWYQQTPGQGLQFLFEYFSETQRNKGNFPGRFSGRQFSNSRSEMNVSTLELGDSALYLCASSLQGVRGTEAFFGQGTRLTVV.

This clone was seen a single time. The chain uses TRBV2 and TRBJ1-2, with D unclear. CDR3 size: 13 residues. From germline, CDR1 is SNHLY and CDR2 FYNNEI. V was cut by 2 bases and J by 8 bases, with 12 bases left in between. The chain's CDR3 is CASSEWQTGGYTF. Here the CDR3 DNA reads TGTGCCAGCAGTGAATGGCAGACGGGAGGCTACACCTTC.

The rearrangement links TRBV5-1 to TRBJ1-1, with 10 bases identical to TRBD1. V was clipped by 5 bases and J by 6 bases; unmatched bases: 7. The CDR3 has 14 amino acids. In germline, CDR1 is SGHRS, CDR2 YFSETQ. This chain's CDR3 is CASSLTGGRSEAFF. In nucleotides, the CDR3 is TGCGCCAGCAGTTTGACAGGGGGCCGGTCTGAAGCTTTCTTT.

The DNA of the CDR3 is TGTGCCAGCAGCTTAGACGTCAGGAAAAGAGGGAATGAGCAGTTCTTC. This sequence encodes CASSLDVRKRGNEQFF. The chain employs TRBV7-9 and TRBJ2-1, with a possible D match to TRBD2 (5 bases). V was clipped by 1 base and J by 7 bases, with 17 bases between them. The CDR3 length is 16 residues. CDR1 is SEHNR and CDR2 is FQNEAQ in the germline V gene (reference sequence).

In its sample, this clone was seen once. The chain recombines TRBV19 with TRBJ2-3; 9 bases match TRBD1. J gave up 3 bases and V 7 bases, and 5 bases lay outside the gene matches. The germline CDR1 and CDR2 sequences are LNHDA and SQIVND (reference sequence). This CDR3 has 14 amino acids. Here the CDR3 reads CASKLGTGTDTQYF. In DNA, the CDR3 is TGTGCCAGTAAATTGGGGACAGGGACAGATACGCAGTATTTT.

Only one count was recorded for this clone. The chain combines TRBV5-1 with TRBJ2-3, with TRBD2 matching over 8 bases. This CDR3 has 15 amino acids. Germline trimming cut 1 base from V and 3 bases from J; bases unmatched to any gene: 4. Germline V gives CDR1 SGHRS, CDR2 YFSETQ. The CDR3 reads CASSLPGGPTDTQYF. CDR3 bases: TGCGCCAGCAGCTTGCCGGGAGGGCCAACAGATACGCAGTATTTT.

V usage is TRBV9 and J usage is TRBJ2-5; the D gene is possibly TRBD1 (5 bases). The CDR3 is 13 amino acids. Deletions cut 3 bases from V and 3 bases from J, with 9 bases between. The germline V gene encodes CDR1 SGDLS and CDR2 YYNGEE. The CDR3 coding sequence is TGTGCCAGCAGCGAGCAGGGTGAAGAGACCCAGTACTTC. As protein: CASSEQGEETQYF.

The rearrangement joins TRBV6-4 to TRBJ2-5; D perhaps matches TRBD1 (6 bases). The CDR3 has 13 residues. Per the germline V gene, CDR1 is MRHNA and CDR2 is SNTAGT. V shed 4 bases and J shed 11 bases, with 17 bases lying between them. The CDR3 DNA is TGTGCCAGCAGTGCGGTCGCTTCAGGGGCTCAGTACTTC. It encodes CASSAVASGAQYF.

The gene calls are TRBV4-2 and TRBJ2-7; D is ambiguous. Germline V gene data show CDR1 as LGHNA and CDR2 as YNFKEQ. CDR3 length equals 12 residues. Trimming took off 0 bases at V and 3 bases at J, with 3 bases between the two ends. The CDR3 DNA sequence: TGTGCCAGCAGCCAAGATTACTACGAGCAGTACTTC. This translates into CASSQDYYEQYF.

Comment on this clone: An end of the junction differs from the germline gene, which may be a read error. The chain is built from TRBV28 and TRBJ2-3; D possibly corresponds to TRBD2 (7 bases). This CDR3 is built from 12 residues. In germline, CDR1 is MDHEN, CDR2 SYDVKM. CDR3 protein: CASSSGGRQAGF. The CDR3 bases are TGTGCCAGCAGCTCCGGGGGGAGACAGGCCGGGTTT.

The J gene is TRBJ1-2, the V gene TRBV7-2; D is possibly TRBD1 (5 bases). CDR1 SGHTA and CDR2 FQGNSA come from the germline V gene. The CDR3 extends over 15 amino acids. The V end lost 5 bases, the J end lost 8 bases, and 21 bases lay between the germline ends. The CDR3 is CASSPSWEGEEGYTF. Here the CDR3 DNA reads TGTGCCAGCAGCCCCTCATGGGAAGGGGAGGAAGGCTACACCTTC.

This rearrangement joins TRBV11-2 to TRBJ2-1; 12 bases fit TRBD2. CDR1 and CDR2 from the germline V gene are SGHAT and FQNNGV. The CDR3 runs 17 residues. V was clipped by 2 bases and J by 9 bases; unmatched bases: 11. In DNA form, the CDR3 reads TGTGCCAGCAGCTTACTAGCGGGAGGGAAACCGGGGGGTGAGCAGTTCTTC. This encodes CASSLLAGGKPGGEQFF.

The chain combines TRBV28 with TRBJ2-7; D assignment may be TRBD1 or TRBD2 (5 bases each). Between the trimmed V and J ends, which lost 2 bases and 6 bases, there was a span of 14 bases. Germline-derived CDR1 and CDR2 are MDHEN and SYDVKM. The CDR3 is 14 residues long. The DNA for the CDR3 is TGTGCCAGCAGTTTACCCGGGGCCGTCTCCGAGCAGTACTTC. Its translation: CASSLPGAVSEQYF.

As regards this clone: Other DNA variants within this sample encode the same CDR3. The chain links TRBV19 to TRBJ2-7; D may be TRBD1 or TRBD2 (5 bases each). The CDR3 is 14 residues long. Trimming removed 3 bases at V and 4 bases at J, with 13 bases between. Germline values: CDR1 LNHDA, CDR2 SQIVND (reference sequence). As DNA, the CDR3 is TGTGCCAGTAGTATGAGGGGTTCAGGTTACGAGCAGTACTTC. It translates to CASSMRGSGYEQYF.

This chain links TRBV28 with TRBJ2-3, with TRBD2 matching over 13 bases. Germline V lookup: CDR1 MDHEN, CDR2 SYDVKM. V lost 8 bases and J lost 6; bases outside the gene matches: 14. The CDR3 has 17 amino acids. CDR3 in DNA: TGTGCCAGCCGACAACTAGCGGGAGGGTACCGCGGGGATACGCAGTATTTT. Amino acids: CASRQLAGGYRGDTQYF. The entire variable domain, with the rest obtained from reference TRBV28 and TRBJ2-3, is as follows: DVKVTQSSRYLVKRTGEKVFLECVQDMDHENMFWYRQDPGLGLRLIYFSYDVKMKEKGDIPEGYSVSREKKERFSLILESASTNQTSMYLCASRQLAGGYRGDTQYFGPGTRLTVL.

V and J are TRBV4-2 and TRBJ2-7; TRBD2 agrees at 8 bases. This CDR3 contains 16 residues. The junction had 6 bases not matched to a gene; V was cut back by 0 bases and J by 2 bases. The V gene's germline CDR1 is LGHNA and CDR2 YNFKEQ. CDR3 region: CASSQELSGNAYEQYF. For the CDR3, the DNA is TGTGCCAGCAGCCAAGAGCTTAGCGGGAACGCCTACGAGCAGTACTTC.

The chain carries TRBV6-6 and TRBJ1-1; 7 bases are a match to TRBD1. The J segment lost 1 base and the V segment lost 6 bases, leaving 5 bases of the junction unmatched. Per germline, CDR1 MNHNY and CDR2 SVGAGI (reference sequence). CDR3 size: 14 residues. Here the CDR3 reads CASRDRFGNTEAFF. The CDR3, as DNA: TGTGCCAGCAGGGACAGGTTCGGGAACACTGAAGCTTTCTTT.